The entry below describes one T cell receptor (beta chain). What it recognizes is unknown. This table comes from immunoSEQ multiplex PCR, and its TCRdb copy is limited to in-frame clones, with some not included. The profile shows around 110,000 clones, 70% to 90% of them singletons. This entry belongs to a study of T cell responses to AZD1222 COVID-19 vaccine. Timing groups of about 4 and about 12 weeks for second doses were pooled. The study's findings and limits: The study reported that nearly half of spike-specific TCRs target unmutated variant regions. Recipients of AZD1222 seropositive at baseline numbered only 6 or 7. Once two AZD1222 doses were given, Spike-specific TCR breadth and depth went up.

The CDR3 has 13 amino acids. V lost 3 bases to trimming and J lost 7 bases, with 12 bases between them. Looked up from germline, CDR1 is SGHAT and CDR2 is FQNNGV. The rearrangement uses TRBV11-2 and TRBJ1-2, with D perhaps TRBD1 (5 bases). Sequences were derived from peripheral blood, sampled 28 days after the second AZD1222 dose. The clonotype comes from an adult who received the AZD1222 COVID-19 vaccine. The CDR3: CASSFRQGAGYTF. CDR3 nucleotides: TGTGCCAGCAGCTTTAGGCAGGGTGCTGGCTACACCTTC.